Shown below are 26 T cell receptor beta chains from a single sample sequenced in a study of Ad26.COV2.S vaccination and SARS-CoV-2 variants (dated by TCRdb to about 2021). Library method: the immunoSEQ multiplex PCR assay. The source is immuneACCESS, and TCRdb retained only in-frame sequences with V and J called. Part of the clones is not carried over; for the studies checked, unresolved V genes explain less than half of this, and the remainder is unexplained. Recorded for this sample are some 480,000 clones; around 90% of them occurred a single time. The ten largest clones represent more than 10% of the sample. This sample's treatment or condition label indicates: 15 to 20 received Ad26.COV2.S at low or high dose, single or two shots; about 5 received placebo; per-sample allocation not given. Repertoires of vaccine and placebo recipients were sequenced from samples collected on day 63 after the first injection.

The sample in question was peripheral blood, obtained in a trial of Ad26.COV2.S vaccine versus placebo. These receptor sequences come from a person between 18 and 65 years old who received the Ad26.COV2.S COVID-19 vaccine or a placebo.

The chain has TRBV5-6 and TRBJ2-2; 7 nucleotides match TRBD1. Trimming took 0 bases from V and 4 from J; bases not matched to a gene: 3. Germline values: CDR1 SGHDT, CDR2 YYEEEE. The CDR3 spans 15 residues. DNA for the CDR3: TGTGCCAGCAGCTTGGTCCCAGGGGGCACCGGGGAGCTGTTTTTT. As protein: CASSLVPGGTGELFF.

This clone was observed a single time. V is TRBV21-1 and J is TRBJ1-5. TRBV21-1 is a known pseudogene. This CDR3 is 21 amino acids long. CDR3 residues: CASSKESRDQGGRWFNQPQHF. The CDR3 DNA reads TGTGCCAGCAGCAAAGAGTCCCGGGACCAGGGGGGGAGGTGGTTCAATCAGCCCCAGCATTTT.

The chain is built from TRBV6-5 and TRBJ2-7; D ambiguous. The CDR3 extends over 10 amino acids. The V end lost 8 bases, the J end lost 6 bases, and 8 bases lay between the germline ends. CDR1 and CDR2 (germline): MNHEY, SVGAGI. CDR3 in amino acids: CASGRREQYF. The CDR3 nucleotides are TGTGCCAGCGGAAGGCGCGAGCAGTACTTC.

The chain couples TRBV28 to TRBJ2-7; D gene ambiguous. Germline values: CDR1 MDHEN, CDR2 SYDVKM. The V and J ends lost 4 bases and 7 bases respectively, with 14 bases between them. This CDR3 comprises 13 residues. DNA of the CDR3: TGTGCCAGCAGTTCCAAGCCCGGAATGGAGCAGTACTTC. Its translation is CASSSKPGMEQYF.

The chain couples TRBV5-1 to TRBJ1-2; D unresolved. This CDR3 is 15 amino acids long. The germline V gene has CDR1 SGHRS and CDR2 YFSETQ. V was cut by 0 bases and J by 8 bases, with 17 bases left in between. The CDR3 reads CASSLAGNSGMGYTF. The CDR3 DNA reads TGCGCCAGCAGCTTGGCCGGTAACTCGGGGATGGGCTACACCTTC.

The chain carries TRBV5-1 and TRBJ1-6, with a weak D call TRBD1 (5 bases). CDR3 size: 15 residues. V was clipped by 5 bases and J by 8 bases, with 17 bases between them. Germline V gene lookup returns CDR1 SGHRS and CDR2 YFSETQ. The chain's CDR3 is CASSRRGERDSPLHF. CDR3 in DNA: TGCGCCAGCAGTCGGAGGGGAGAGAGGGATTCACCCCTCCACTTT.

This clone was seen more than once but under ten times. The same CDR3 can be traced to other DNA sequences in this sample. The chain recombines TRBV9 with TRBJ2-2; no clear D. CDR1 and CDR2 (germline): SGDLS, YYNGEE. The CDR3 has 14 amino acids. V lost 3 bases, J lost 1 base, and 7 bases lay in between. Written as DNA, the CDR3 is TGTGCCAGCAGCGGGCCCGGGAACACCGGGGAGCTGTTTTTT. Translating gives CASSGPGNTGELFF. The full variable domain, completed using reference TRBV9 and TRBJ2-2, is DSGVTQTPKHLITATGQRVTLRCSPRSGDLSVYWYQQSLDQGLQFLIQYYNGEERAKGNILERFSAQQFPDLHSELNLSSLELGDSALYFCASSGPGNTGELFFGEGSRLTVL.

The V call is TRBV28, the J call TRBJ2-1; TRBD2 agrees at 9 bases. The J segment lost 7 bases and the V segment lost 7 bases, leaving 11 bases of the junction unmatched. Germline V gene sequence: CDR1 MDHEN, CDR2 SYDVKM. The CDR3 consists of 15 residues. This chain's CDR3 is CASNQPAGGRNEQFF. The CDR3 DNA follows: TGTGCCAGCAATCAGCCAGCGGGAGGTCGTAATGAGCAGTTCTTC.

The genes are TRBV28 and TRBJ2-7, with 7 bases that match TRBD1. Germline V gene lookup returns CDR1 MDHEN and CDR2 SYDVKM. CDR3 length: 13 residues. Unmatched junction bases numbered 2, after V lost 3 bases and J lost 3 bases. CDR3 sequence: CASSFSGGYEQYF. The CDR3 nucleotides are TGTGCCAGCAGTTTCTCAGGGGGCTACGAGCAGTACTTC. Looking up the rest from reference TRBV28 and TRBJ2-7 gives the full variable domain: DVKVTQSSRYLVKRTGEKVFLECVQDMDHENMFWYRQDPGLGLRLIYFSYDVKMKEKGDIPEGYSVSREKKERFSLILESASTNQTSMYLCASSFSGGYEQYFGPGTRLTVT.

In DNA form, the CDR3 reads TGTGCCAGTTTAATTGGACAGGCTCAAAATGAAGCTTTCTTT. It specifies CASLIGQAQNEAFF. The chain uses TRBV18 and TRBJ1-1, with TRBD1 matching over 7 bases. This CDR3 contains 14 residues. The J segment lost 7 bases and the V segment lost 9 bases, leaving 14 bases of the junction unmatched. Looked up from germline, CDR1 is KGHSH and CDR2 is LQKENI.

The chain is built from TRBV9 and TRBJ1-1; TRBD1 aligns across 7 bases. Germline CDR1 SGDLS, CDR2 YYNGEE. The ends lost 3 bases at V and 5 bases at J; junction bases unmatched: 10. The CDR3 extends over 15 amino acids. CDR3 region: CASSALQRQGTEAFF. For the CDR3, the DNA is TGTGCCAGCAGCGCACTCCAGAGACAGGGTACTGAAGCTTTCTTT.

The rearrangement uses TRBV7-8 and TRBJ2-5, with D unresolved. The CDR3 is 14 residues long. The germline V gene has CDR1 SGHVS and CDR2 FQNEAQ. The V end was cut by 5 bases, the J end by 2 bases, with 12 bases between. The DNA of the CDR3 is TGTGCCAGCAGCCCCGCCGGGTATCAAGAGACCCAGTACTTC. This encodes CASSPAGYQETQYF.

V and J are TRBV9 and TRBJ2-3; unclear D gene. The germline V and J ends were trimmed by 3 bases and 0 bases, with 11 bases remaining between them. Germline lookup yields CDR1 SGDLS and CDR2 YYNGEE. The CDR3 spans 15 residues. The CDR3 region has the DNA TGTGCCAGCAGCGCCGATACCTATAGCACAGATACGCAGTATTTT. Its protein product is CASSADTYSTDTQYF.

The chain recombines TRBV5-1 with TRBJ2-3; possibly TRBD1 or TRBD2 for D (5 bases each). Between the trimmed V and J ends, which lost 0 bases and 5 bases, there was a span of 16 bases. The CDR3 runs to 16 residues. Germline values: CDR1 SGHRS, CDR2 YFSETQ. The CDR3 sequence: CASSLVRAKGRDTQYF. DNA for the CDR3: TGCGCCAGCAGCTTGGTAAGGGCGAAGGGGAGAGATACGCAGTATTTT.

This sequence joins TRBV5-6 and TRBJ1-1; 7 nucleotides line up with TRBD1. Germline values: CDR1 SGHDT, CDR2 YYEEEE. The CDR3 is made up of 15 amino acids. The ends lost 0 bases at V and 6 bases at J; junction bases unmatched: 8. CDR3 sequence (DNA): TGTGCCAGCAGCTTGGTCGTCAGGGGGGGTTCTGAAGCTTTCTTT. This sequence encodes CASSLVVRGGSEAFF.

The V gene is TRBV4-3, the J gene TRBJ1-5; D might be TRBD1 (6 bases). There are 14 residues in the CDR3. V lost 3 bases, J lost 10 bases, and 16 bases lay in between. Germline CDR1 LGHNA, CDR2 YSLEER. The CDR3 is CASSHKQGWVPQHF. CDR3 sequence (DNA): TGCGCCAGCAGCCACAAACAGGGTTGGGTCCCCCAGCATTTT.

The chain combines TRBV4-3 with TRBJ1-1; 7 bases fit TRBD1. V was clipped by 3 bases and J by 2 bases; unmatched bases: 6. The CDR3 runs to 15 residues. Per germline, CDR1 LGHNA and CDR2 YSLEER. In DNA, the CDR3 is TGCGCCAGCAGCCAGGGCTGGACAGGAAACACTGAAGCTTTCTTT. It encodes CASSQGWTGNTEAFF.

The chain has TRBV7-6 and TRBJ1-1; maybe TRBD1 (6 bases). The CDR3 sequence is 16 residues long. Germline CDR1 reads SGHVS; CDR2 reads FNYEAQ. With 3 bases removed from V and 4 bases from J, the gap between germline ends came to 18 bases. CDR3 amino acids: CASSFPRTEGGTEAFF. The CDR3 DNA reads TGTGCCAGCAGCTTTCCCCGGACCGAAGGGGGCACTGAAGCTTTCTTT. Combining the CDR3 with reference TRBV7-6 and TRBJ1-1 gives the whole variable domain GAGVSQSPRYKVTKRGQDVALRCDPISGHVSLYWYRQALGQGPEFLTYFNYEAQQDKSGLPNDRFSAERPEGSISTLTIQRTEQRDSAMYRCASSFPRTEGGTEAFFGQGTRLTVV.

The CDR3 sequence: CASSPPTGTRTDTQYF. The CDR3 DNA reads TGTGCCAGCAGCCCGCCAACAGGGACCCGCACAGATACGCAGTATTTT. The chain joins TRBV5-8 to TRBJ2-3; TRBD1 is a possible D gene (6 bases). V was pared by 4 bases and J by 1 base, with 16 bases between. Germline-derived CDR1 and CDR2 are SGHTS and YDEGEE. The CDR3 spans 16 residues.

The chain uses TRBV19 and TRBJ1-5, with D possibly matching TRBD1 (5 bases). V dropped 6 bases and J dropped 9 bases, with 12 bases sitting between them. The germline V gene has CDR1 LNHDA and CDR2 SQIVND (reference sequence). There are 12 residues in the CDR3. CDR3 nucleotides: TGTGCCAGTAGCACAGGAGGTTGGCCCCAGCATTTT. Translation gives CASSTGGWPQHF. Full variable domain (rest looked up from reference TRBV19 and TRBJ1-5): DGGITQSPKYLFRKEGQNVTLSCEQNLNHDAMYWYRQDPGQGLRLIYYSQIVNDFQKGDIAEGYSVSREKKESFPLTVTSAQKNPTAFYLCASSTGGWPQHFGDGTRLSIL.

This sequence joins TRBV6-2 or TRBV6-3 and TRBJ2-7, with D unclear. V shed 2 bases and J shed 1 base, with 3 bases lying between them. The CDR3 runs 12 residues. The germline gives CDR1 MNHEY, CDR2 SVGEGT. The CDR3 bases are TGTGCCAGCAGTTACCATTCCTACGAGCAGTACTTC. Translating gives CASSYHSYEQYF.

The chain employs TRBV30 and TRBJ2-7; TRBD1 might be the D (5 bases). The CDR3 sequence is 13 residues long. Trimming took off 5 bases at V and 0 bases at J, with 11 bases between the two ends. From germline, CDR1 is GTSNPN and CDR2 SVGIG (reference sequence). The CDR3 is CAWRTPSSYEQYF. For the CDR3, the DNA is TGTGCCTGGCGGACACCGAGCTCCTACGAGCAGTACTTC.

The chain is built from TRBV19 and TRBJ1-1; D is possibly TRBD1 (5 bases). Between the trimmed V and J ends, which lost 4 bases and 1 base, there was a span of 7 bases. Germline V gene sequence: CDR1 LNHDA, CDR2 SQIVND (reference sequence). The CDR3 extends over 13 amino acids. CDR3: CASSNTGNTEAFF. CDR3 nucleotides: TGTGCCAGTAGTAACACAGGGAACACTGAAGCTTTCTTT.

The chain joins TRBV13 to TRBJ2-1; 8 bases match TRBD2. The CDR3 has 17 amino acids. The V segment lost 3 bases and the J segment 0 bases; nucleotides outside the gene matches: 7. From germline, CDR1 is PRHDT and CDR2 FYEKMQ (reference sequence). CDR3: CASSFKSGGVSYNEQFF. The CDR3 DNA reads as TGTGCCAGCAGCTTCAAGAGCGGGGGAGTCTCCTACAATGAGCAGTTCTTC.

This chain links TRBV28 with TRBJ1-1, with D maybe TRBD1 (5 bases). The germline V gene encodes CDR1 MDHEN and CDR2 SYDVKM. Trimming pared 5 bases from V and 2 bases from J, leaving 12 bases between. The CDR3 covers 14 residues. In nucleotides, the CDR3 is TGTGCCAGCAGTAAGCCGGGACTAAACACTGAAGCTTTCTTT. Amino acids: CASSKPGLNTEAFF.

The chain is built from TRBV7-9 and TRBJ1-1; D gene ambiguous. There are 14 residues in the CDR3. V lost 4 bases and J lost 4, with 13 bases in between. Per germline, CDR1 SEHNR and CDR2 FQNEAQ (reference sequence). The CDR3 coding sequence is TGTGCCAGCAGCTCGGAAGGTGGGTTCACTGAAGCTTTCTTT. Protein product: CASSSEGGFTEAFF.